A selection of T cell receptor beta chains follows, all from one sample in a study of T cells in Graves' hyperthyroidism and ophthalmopathy. From the multiplex PCR reads, TCRdb called clonotypes with MiXCR, one entry per CDR3 protein. The table records a few hundred thousand distinct CDR3 sequences, 15% to 18% of them present only once. The specimen sequenced was blood. The source of these receptors is a young woman with Graves' hyperthyroidism. Both conserved end residues are part of each CDR3. Each record gives: J gene, D gene, V gene, clone size, CDR3 DNA, CDR3 protein. A D gene is named only where the DNA matches it firmly. Size is omitted from some rows. Given values are once, few, many or a class for expanded clones.

TRBJ1-1 NA TRBV5-5 many TGTGCCAGCAGCCCACCGACGAACACTGAAGCTTTCTTT CASSPPTNTEAFF
TRBJ2-7 TRBD2 TRBV27 few TGTGCCAGCAGTTTAAGGCTAGCGGGGGTACACGAGCAGTACTTC CASSLRLAGVHEQYF
TRBJ1-2 TRBD1 TRBV29-1 many TGCAGCGTTGAAGGTCGACCCGGACAGGCTGGCTACACCTTC CSVEGRPGQAGYTF
TRBJ1-1 NA TRBV9 NA TGTGCCAGCAGCGTAGGATCCGGGAGCACGGGCACTGAAGCTTTCTTT CASSVGSGSTGTEAFF
TRBJ2-1 NA TRBV10-3 many TGTGCCATCAGAAGGTCCGAGGGCTCCTACAATGAGCAGTTCTTC CAIRRSEGSYNEQFF
TRBJ2-7 TRBD1 TRBV10-3 NA TGTGCCATCCATCCGGGACAGGGCTCCGCTACTCGGTACGAGCAGTACTTC CAIHPGQGSATRYEQYF
TRBJ2-1 TRBD2 TRBV5-1 many TGCGCCAGCAGGGGACTAGCTTGGAACAATGAGCAGTTCTTC CASRGLAWNNEQFF
TRBJ1-3 NA TRBV3-1 many TGTGCCAGCAGCCAACGAGGGGGCACCATATATTTT CASSQRGGTIYF
TRBJ1-4 NA TRBV19 NA TGTGCCAGTAGGCCGGAAGGGGGGAGTGAAAAACTGTTTTTT CASRPEGGSEKLFF
TRBJ1-2 TRBD1 TRBV6-4 few TGTGCCAGCAGTGCCCCGGGACAGGGGGAAGGGTATGGCTACACCTTC CASSAPGQGEGYGYTF
TRBJ2-2 TRBD2 TRBV7-3 NA TGTGCCAGCAGCTCCCTCCCCGGAGTAGCGGGAGGGCACACCGGGGAGCTGTTTTTT CASSSLPGVAGGHTGELFF
TRBJ1-4 TRBD1 TRBV6-1 once TGTGCCAGCAGTACGCGGACAGGGGCTGAAAAACTGTTTTTT CASSTRTGAEKLFF
TRBJ2-4 TRBD2 TRBV12-3/TRBV12-4 many TGTGCCAGCAGTAAGGGACTAGAGGGGAGGAACATTCAGTACTTC CASSKGLEGRNIQYF
TRBJ2-3 TRBD2 TRBV5-1 many TGCGCCAGCAGCCGAATCCCGGGACTAGCGGGAGATGCGCAGTATTTT CASSRIPGLAGDAQYF
TRBJ2-7 NA TRBV29-1 many TGCAGCGTTGAGTCAGGCAACGAGCAGTACTTC CSVESGNEQYF
TRBJ2-1 TRBD2 TRBV7-2 many TGTGCCAGCAGCTTAGTCCCTAGCGGGGGTACCGATGAGCAGTTCTTC CASSLVPSGGTDEQFF
TRBJ1-2 TRBD1 TRBV7-6 many TGTGCCAGCAGCTTCGGACAGGGTTTCGGCTACACCTTC CASSFGQGFGYTF
TRBJ2-1 TRBD2 TRBV2 many TGTGCCACCAGGACTAGGTGGTCCTCCAATGAGCAGTTCTTC CATRTRWSSNEQFF
TRBJ2-2 NA TRBV2 few TGTGCCAGCGCTCAGAGCGGCGTACAGAACACCGGGGAGCTGTTTTTT CASAQSGVQNTGELFF
TRBJ1-1 TRBD1 TRBV20-1 once TGCAGTGCTAGAGGGTACAGGGGTGAAACTGAAGCTTTCTTT CSARGYRGETEAFF
TRBJ2-7 TRBD2 TRBV10-3 many TGTGCCATCACTCCGACTAGCAACCCCTACGAGCAGTACTTC CAITPTSNPYEQYF
TRBJ1-1 TRBD1 TRBV5-1 many TGCGCCAGCAGCTTCACAGGGGGGACTGAAGCTTTCTTT CASSFTGGTEAFF
TRBJ2-5 TRBD2 TRBV20-1 NA TGCAGTGCTACCCTAGCGGACCGTAACCAGTACTTC CSATLADRNQYF
TRBJ1-1 NA TRBV6-1 many TGTGCCAGCAGTGGTCTGGGGACTGAAGCTTTCTTT CASSGLGTEAFF
TRBJ2-2 NA TRBV6-1 few TGTGCCAGCAGCCACCCGAGGGGGGGGACCGGGGAGCTGTTTTTT CASSHPRGGTGELFF
TRBJ2-7 NA TRBV12-3/TRBV12-4 many TGTGCCAGCAGTTTAAGAGGGGTCAGTAACGAGCAGTACTTC CASSLRGVSNEQYF
TRBJ2-7 NA TRBV29-1 many TGCAGCGCCCGCGAGGGCAGGGGAGGCTACGAGCAGTACTTC CSAREGRGGYEQYF
TRBJ2-7 NA TRBV6-1 many TGTGCCAGCAGTGAACCCCTACCACGGCCAGCCGAGCAGTACTTC CASSEPLPRPAEQYF
TRBJ2-1 NA TRBV12-5 NA TGTGCTAGTGGTTTGGTGGGCAATGAGCAGTTCTTC CASGLVGNEQFF
TRBJ1-5 TRBD1 TRBV19 few TGTGCCAGTAGTATAGAGGGCAGGGGGCGTCTTCAGCCCCAGCATTTT CASSIEGRGRLQPQHF
TRBJ2-7 TRBD1 TRBV28 few TGTGCCAGCAGCCTTGGGACAGGGCGGACCTACGAGCAGTACTTC CASSLGTGRTYEQYF
TRBJ2-3 NA TRBV30 many TGTGCCTGGAGTTCCCTTAGGGATACGCAGTATTTT CAWSSLRDTQYF
TRBJ2-7 NA TRBV27 many TGTGCCAGCAGCCCTCATCAGGGAAGGGACGCCGCCTACGAGCAGTACTTC CASSPHQGRDAAYEQYF
TRBJ1-4 NA TRBV13 NA TGTGCCAGCAGCTTAAGAGCAGAGAATGAAAAACTGTTTTTT CASSLRAENEKLFF
TRBJ2-5 TRBD1 TRBV5-1 NA TGCGCCAGCAGCCTTGGACAGGGGAGGACCCAGTACTTC CASSLGQGRTQYF
TRBJ1-2 TRBD1 TRBV6-2/TRBV6-3 NA TGTGCCAGCAGTTACACCCAGGGGACAGGGGAACGTAACTATGGCTACACCTTC CASSYTQGTGERNYGYTF
TRBJ2-5 TRBD1 TRBV30 NA TGTGCCTGGAGTATTACAGGGGGCTGGGAGACCCAGTACTTC CAWSITGGWETQYF
TRBJ2-7 NA TRBV11-2 NA TGTGCCAGCAGCTCAACTACCCAAACGGCCGAGCAGTACTTC CASSSTTQTAEQYF
TRBJ1-2 NA TRBV5-5 many TGTGCCAGCAGCTTCGGGGGCTTTATTGGCTACACCTTC CASSFGGFIGYTF
TRBJ2-3 TRBD1 TRBV7-9 many TGTGCCAGCAGCTTAGGCCAGGGGGTGGATACGCAGTATTTT CASSLGQGVDTQYF
TRBJ1-2 NA TRBV7-3 many TGTGCCAGCAGCTTACGACACGGAGGGGGCTACACCTTC CASSLRHGGGYTF
TRBJ1-2 TRBD1 TRBV7-9 many TGTGCCAGCAGCTTACAGGGGGCGGAGGGCTACACCTTC CASSLQGAEGYTF
TRBJ1-2 NA TRBV5-4 few TGTGCCAGCAGCCTCGGGACGATGGGCCAAATCGGCGGCTACACCTTC CASSLGTMGQIGGYTF
TRBJ2-1 NA TRBV4-1 NA TGCGCCAGCAGTCAAGGATCGAAGGGGGTGTACAATGAGCAGTTCTTC CASSQGSKGVYNEQFF
TRBJ2-5 NA TRBV19 many TGTGCCAGTAAAAAGGATGGTTGGCAAGAGACCCAGTACTTC CASKKDGWQETQYF
TRBJ1-6 TRBD1 TRBV13 once TGTGCCAGCAGCGGACAGGACGGTTCCTATAATTCACCCCTCCACTTT CASSGQDGSYNSPLHF
TRBJ1-5 TRBD1 TRBV7-8 many TGTGCCAGCAGCTTAGCGGGGACAGGGGGCAATCAGCCCCAGCATTTT CASSLAGTGGNQPQHF
TRBJ2-1 NA TRBV20-1 many TGCAGTGCTAGCGAGGCGGTTAGGGATGAGCAGTTCTTC CSASEAVRDEQFF
TRBJ2-6 NA TRBV9 NA TGTGCCAACAGCGGCTTGAGGGTCTCTGGGGCCAACGTCCTGACTTTC CANSGLRVSGANVLTF
TRBJ2-1 TRBD2 TRBV7-8 many TGTGCCAGCAGCCTTCGCAACGTAGGCGGGGGGCCCTACAATGAGCAGTTCTTC CASSLRNVGGGPYNEQFF
TRBJ2-1 NA TRBV2 many TGTGCCAGCAGGGACGGGACGGGAGAGGGCAATGAGCAGTTCTTC CASRDGTGEGNEQFF
TRBJ1-1 TRBD1 TRBV12-3/TRBV12-4 few TGTGCCAGCAGTTTAGGCAGGGGGGTGCCTGAAGCTTTCTTT CASSLGRGVPEAFF
TRBJ1-2 NA TRBV2 many TGTGCCAACCGACGGGGGGAGGGCTATGGCTACACCTTC CANRRGEGYGYTF
TRBJ1-2 NA TRBV19 NA TGTGCCAGTAGTATAGACCCCCGGGGCCGCACCTATGGCTACACCTTC CASSIDPRGRTYGYTF
TRBJ2-7 NA TRBV12-3/TRBV12-4 NA TGTGCCAGCAGTTCGGGTACTTGGCAGGGCAATTTCTACGAGCAGTACTTC CASSSGTWQGNFYEQYF
TRBJ1-1 NA TRBV7-2 many TGTGCCAGCAGCTCCTCGAGCGCTGAAGCTTTCTTT CASSSSSAEAFF
TRBJ2-2 TRBD2 TRBV2 many TGTGCCAGCATGGGAGGGGCTAGCGGACTAACCGGGGAGCTGTTTTTT CASMGGASGLTGELFF